What follows describes a single T cell receptor (beta chain). The data originate from a study of ipilimumab plus nivolumab after autologous stem cell transplantation. Germline trimming cut 0 bases from V and 2 bases from J; bases unmatched to any gene: 2. The CDR3 contains 16 residues. From germline, CDR1 is SGHTA and CDR2 FQGTGA. Data came from immunoSEQ multiplex PCR; TCRdb stores just in-frame clones and leaves some out. Altogether tens of thousands of clones are present, around 93% being singletons, with the ten largest covering roughly 0.9%. The gene calls are TRBV7-3 and TRBJ2-1, with 9 bases that match TRBD1. The clonotype was recovered from a male donor with multiple myeloma. The specimen was PBMCs, collected in a trial of ipilimumab plus nivolumab as post-transplant consolidation. CDR3 loop: CASSLTDRGTYNEQFF. CDR3 nucleotides: TGTGCCAGCAGCTTAACGGACAGGGGCACCTACAATGAGCAGTTCTTC.